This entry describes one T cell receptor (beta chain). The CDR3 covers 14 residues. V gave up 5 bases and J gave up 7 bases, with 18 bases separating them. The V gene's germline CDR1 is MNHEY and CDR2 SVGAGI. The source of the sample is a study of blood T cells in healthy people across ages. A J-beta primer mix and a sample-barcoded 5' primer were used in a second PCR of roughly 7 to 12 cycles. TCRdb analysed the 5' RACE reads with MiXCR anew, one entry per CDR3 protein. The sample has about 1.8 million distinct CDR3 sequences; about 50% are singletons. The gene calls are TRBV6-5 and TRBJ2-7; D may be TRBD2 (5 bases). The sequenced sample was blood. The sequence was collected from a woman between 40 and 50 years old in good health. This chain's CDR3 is CASSSGVLYNEQYF. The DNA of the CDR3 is TGTGCCAGCAGTAGCGGAGTGCTTTACAATGAGCAGTACTTC.